These 27 T cell receptor beta chains originate from one sample sequenced in a study of blood T cell repertoires in COVID-19. Clones were sequenced by immunoSEQ multiplex PCR, and TCRdb holds only the in-frame ones, with some missing. This sample has some 200,000 clones, with 70% to 90% found just once. Material: peripheral blood. Receptors were obtained from a man younger than 35 with active or convalescent COVID-19.

V is TRBV29-1 and J is TRBJ1-1; TRBD1 matches at 7 bases. There are 12 residues in the CDR3. Germline loops: CDR1 SQVTM, CDR2 ANQGSEA. After removal of 4 bases from V and 7 bases from J, the junction contained 6 bases not matched to a gene. The CDR3 DNA is TGCAGCGTTGCTACAGGGGCGCTTGAAGCTTTCTTT. This encodes CSVATGALEAFF.

CDR3 DNA: TGTGCCAGCAGTCTATACTCTCAAGCTTTCTTT. It specifies CASSLYSQAFF. This chain links TRBV7-2 with TRBJ1-1; D gene uncertain. From germline, CDR1 is SGHTA and CDR2 FQGNSA. The V and J ends lost 6 bases and 9 bases respectively, with 11 bases between them. This CDR3 contains 11 residues. Full variable domain (outside the CDR3, taken from reference TRBV7-2 and TRBJ1-1): GAGVSQSPSNKVTEKGKDVELRCDPISGHTALYWYRQSLGQGLEFLIYFQGNSAPDKSGLPSDRFSAERTGGSVSTLTIQRTQQEDSAVYLCASSLYSQAFFGQGTRLTVV.

This chain connects TRBV4-1 to TRBJ2-3, with TRBD2 identical over 10 bases. The germline CDR1 and CDR2 sequences are MGHRA and YSYEKL. The CDR3 has 15 residues. V gave up 6 bases and J gave up 4 bases; unmatched junction bases: 7. The CDR3 sequence is CASRPSGSWADTQYF. CDR3 DNA sequence: TGCGCCAGCAGACCTAGCGGGAGTTGGGCAGATACGCAGTATTTT.

The chain is built from TRBV19 and TRBJ2-7; 9 nucleotides match TRBD2. Trimming took 5 bases from V and 7 from J; bases not matched to a gene: 9. The CDR3 has 14 amino acids. Germline V gives CDR1 LNHDA, CDR2 SQIVND (reference sequence). CDR3 sequence reads: CASSVGLAFWEQYF. The CDR3 bases are TGTGCCAGTAGTGTAGGACTAGCGTTCTGGGAGCAGTACTTC. The entire variable domain, with the rest obtained from reference TRBV19 and TRBJ2-7, is as follows: DGGITQSPKYLFRKEGQNVTLSCEQNLNHDAMYWYRQDPGQGLRLIYYSQIVNDFQKGDIAEGYSVSREKKESFPLTVTSAQKNPTAFYLCASSVGLAFWEQYFGPGTRLTVT.

This chain joins TRBV5-5 and TRBJ1-1; TRBD1 matches 9 bases. V was clipped by 5 bases and J by 0 bases; unmatched bases: 5. CDR1 and CDR2 from the germline V gene are SGHKS and YYEKEE (reference sequence). CDR3 length: 15 residues. CDR3 region: CASRPGTGMNTEAFF. CDR3 nucleotide sequence: TGTGCCAGCAGACCCGGGACAGGGATGAACACTGAAGCTTTCTTT.

This chain uses TRBV6-2 or TRBV6-3 with TRBJ2-3; 7 bases map to TRBD2. After removal of 6 bases from V and 2 bases from J, the junction contained 11 bases not matched to a gene. The CDR3 is made up of 16 amino acids. CDR1 and CDR2 from the germline V gene are MNHEY and SVGEGT. CDR3 DNA: TGTGCCAGCAGCCCCCGGGTAGCGGGCTTCACAGATACGCAGTATTTT. As protein: CASSPRVAGFTDTQYF.

This sequence joins TRBV6-5 and TRBJ2-7; 7 nucleotides agree with TRBD1. Germline lookup yields CDR1 MNHEY and CDR2 SVGAGI. The V gene end was trimmed by 5 bases and the J gene end by 6 bases; junction bases not matched to a gene: 7. This CDR3 is 13 amino acids long. CDR3 amino acids: CASSRQTGLEQYF. The CDR3 nucleotides are TGTGCCAGCAGTAGACAGACAGGGCTCGAGCAGTACTTC.

The J gene is TRBJ1-5, the V gene TRBV28; D not certain. CDR1 and CDR2 from the germline V gene are MDHEN and SYDVKM. This CDR3 spans 13 amino acids. The ends were cut back, 9 bases at V and 7 bases at J, with 16 bases in the middle. CDR3 protein: CASNRPLAQPQHF. The CDR3 coding sequence is TGTGCCAGTAACAGACCGCTGGCCCAGCCCCAGCATTTT.

The rearrangement uses TRBV10-3 and TRBJ2-3; the match to TRBD1 covers 7 bases. This CDR3 region has 12 residues. Looked up from germline, CDR1 is ENHRY and CDR2 is SYGVKD. V lost 0 bases, J lost 15 bases, and 6 bases stayed unmatched. In DNA, the CDR3 is TGTGCCATCAGTGAGTCAGGGGGCTACAATTATTTT. Translation gives CAISESGGYNYF.

The chain employs TRBV27 and TRBJ1-5; D gene ambiguous. Germline V gene data show CDR1 as MNHEY and CDR2 as SMNVEV (reference sequence). The CDR3 totals 16 residues. V was cut by 0 bases and J by 0 bases, with 9 bases left in between. The CDR3 nucleotides read TGTGCCAGCAGTTTATCAGGCGGGTATAGCAATCAGCCCCAGCATTTT. It is translated as CASSLSGGYSNQPQHF.

The genes are TRBV4-2 and TRBJ2-7; D perhaps matches TRBD2 (5 bases). Per germline, CDR1 LGHNA and CDR2 YNFKEQ. There are 14 residues in the CDR3. V was cut by 1 base and J by 2 bases, with 9 bases left in between. CDR3 residues: CASSQGRATYEQYF. The CDR3 nucleotides are TGTGCCAGCAGCCAAGGGCGGGCTACCTACGAGCAGTACTTC.

The chain carries TRBV28 and TRBJ1-1; TRBD1 matches 10 bases. In germline, CDR1 is MDHEN, CDR2 SYDVKM. Trimming at V came to 2 bases and at J to 11 bases, leaving 5 bases not matched to a gene. This CDR3 comprises 13 residues. The CDR3 bases are TGTGCCAGCAGTTTACCGGGACAGGGGTCGGCTTTCTTT. Translating gives CASSLPGQGSAFF.

The chain has TRBV2 and TRBJ1-2; no clear D. CDR1 is SNHLY, CDR2 FYNNEI, per germline. The CDR3 sequence is 14 residues long. Trimming pared 6 bases from V and 5 bases from J, leaving 16 bases between. Here the CDR3 reads CASRAGGSWYGYTF. The DNA of the CDR3 is TGTGCCAGCAGGGCGGGCGGCAGCTGGTATGGCTACACCTTC.

This clone was seen once. This chain joins TRBV3-1 (or the pseudogene TRBV3-2) and TRBJ1-1; D gene ambiguous. The CDR3 sequence is 14 residues long. Trimming pared 3 bases from V and 4 bases from J, leaving 12 bases between. Germline V gene sequence: CDR1 LGHDT, CDR2 YNNKEL (reference sequence). The CDR3 sequence is CASSQSRYTTEAFF. DNA for the CDR3: TGTGCCAGCAGCCAGTCACGGTATACCACTGAAGCTTTCTTT.

The CDR3 sequence: CASSDQTSAGTSTPLHF. CDR3 sequence (DNA): TGTGCCAGCAGCGACCAGACATCCGCCGGGACTTCCACACCCCTCCACTTT. The rearrangement joins TRBV9 to TRBJ1-6; tentative D call: TRBD1 (5 bases). This CDR3 spans 17 amino acids. Germline V lookup: CDR1 SGDLS, CDR2 YYNGEE. The germline V and J ends were trimmed by 3 bases and 11 bases, with 24 bases remaining between them.

This clone was detected a few times. The V gene is TRBV9, the J gene TRBJ2-6; D is unresolved. V was pared by 3 bases and J by 1 base, with 11 bases between. CDR1 SGDLS and CDR2 YYNGEE come from the germline V gene. The CDR3 runs to 16 residues. Here the CDR3 DNA reads TGTGCCAGCAGCGCAGACGACACTTCTGGGGCCAACGTCCTGACTTTC. Translated, it gives CASSADDTSGANVLTF.

This clone was seen just once. The chain joins TRBV5-1 to TRBJ2-7; 9 bases agree with TRBD2. V shed 0 bases and J 6 bases; nucleotides not matched to a gene: 10. CDR1 and CDR2 (germline): SGHRS, YFSETQ. This CDR3 contains 16 residues. This chain's CDR3 is CASSLGGGRAFVEQYF. As DNA, the CDR3 is TGCGCCAGCAGCTTGGGTGGCGGGAGGGCATTCGTCGAGCAGTACTTC.

The rearrangement joins TRBV9 to TRBJ2-5, with 9 positions matching TRBD2. With V trimmed by 0 bases and J by 4 bases, 10 bases remained unmatched. The CDR3 spans 17 residues. Germline CDR1 reads SGDLS; CDR2 reads YYNGEE. CDR3 protein: CASSVGAQAGGRETQYF. In nucleotides, the CDR3 is TGTGCCAGCAGCGTAGGGGCACAAGCGGGAGGAAGAGAGACCCAGTACTTC.

This chain uses TRBV2 with TRBJ1-5, with 10 nucleotides matching TRBD1. V trimming: 0 bases; J trimming: 7 bases; junction bases outside the gene matches: 0. The CDR3 consists of 14 residues. Germline CDR1 and CDR2: SNHLY and FYNNEI. DNA of the CDR3: TGTGCCAGCAGTGAAGCGGACAGGGGGCAGCCCCAGCATTTT. This gives the protein CASSEADRGQPQHF.

The rearrangement joins TRBV10-2 to TRBJ2-4; TRBD1 is a possible D gene (6 bases). From germline, CDR1 is WSHSY and CDR2 SAAADI. The V end was cut by 4 bases, the J end by 1 base, with 8 bases between. The CDR3 is made up of 14 amino acids. The CDR3 loop is CASSAGVAKNIQYF. DNA for the CDR3: TGCGCCAGCAGTGCAGGGGTTGCCAAAAACATTCAGTACTTC.

The chain has TRBV5-6 and TRBJ2-7, with TRBD1 as a possible D gene (6 bases). Germline V gene data show CDR1 as SGHDT and CDR2 as YYEEEE. The CDR3 spans 15 residues. The V gene lost 1 base and the J gene lost 4 bases, with 15 bases spanning the gap. CDR3 region: CASSLSGTSSYEQYF. In DNA form, the CDR3 reads TGTGCCAGCAGCTTGTCCGGGACAAGTAGTTACGAGCAGTACTTC.

The gene calls are TRBV2 and TRBJ1-2, with a weak D call TRBD1 (5 bases). The V end lost 4 bases, the J end lost 4 bases, and 22 bases lay between the germline ends. Germline V gene data show CDR1 as SNHLY and CDR2 as FYNNEI. The CDR3 loop spans 17 amino acids. The CDR3 is CASSVSVVGREGYGYTF. The CDR3 bases are TGTGCCAGCAGTGTAAGCGTTGTGGGACGGGAGGGCTATGGCTACACCTTC.

The chain combines TRBV7-2 with TRBJ2-4; possibly TRBD1 for D (5 bases). V dropped 0 bases and J dropped 9 bases, with 21 bases sitting between them. This CDR3 region has 17 residues. Germline loops: CDR1 SGHTA, CDR2 FQGNSA. For the CDR3, the DNA is TGTGCCAGCAGCTTAGCGCAGGTCAGCCAGAGCCAGGGCATTCAGTACTTC. This sequence encodes CASSLAQVSQSQGIQYF.

The chain employs TRBV7-2 and TRBJ1-4; 7 nucleotides agree with TRBD1. The germline V gene has CDR1 SGHTA and CDR2 FQGNSA. There are 14 residues in the CDR3. The V gene end was trimmed by 5 bases and the J gene end by 8 bases; junction bases not matched to a gene: 8. The CDR3 loop reads CASSLRQGAEKLFF. The DNA of the CDR3 is TGTGCCAGCAGCCTTAGACAGGGTGCAGAAAAACTGTTTTTT.

This sequence joins TRBV28 and TRBJ1-1, with a weak D call TRBD1 (6 bases). Trimming pared 8 bases from V and 3 bases from J, leaving 13 bases between. CDR1 and CDR2 from the germline V gene are MDHEN and SYDVKM. The CDR3 totals 13 residues. CDR3 DNA: TGTGCCAGCCTAACAGGGCCGCACACTGAAGCTTTCTTT. It codes for CASLTGPHTEAFF.

The genes are TRBV6-5 and TRBJ2-7; 8 nucleotides match TRBD1. From germline, CDR1 is MNHEY and CDR2 SVGAGI. The CDR3 is 15 amino acids. Losses at the gene ends were 5 bases for V and 4 bases for J; bases not matched to a gene: 10. CDR3 sequence reads: CASSREGQGLYEQYF. Written as DNA, the CDR3 is TGTGCCAGCAGTAGGGAAGGACAGGGTCTTTACGAGCAGTACTTC.

This chain connects TRBV5-1 to TRBJ2-1, with 8 bases fitting TRBD1. The ends lost 0 bases at V and 0 bases at J; junction bases unmatched: 2. CDR1 and CDR2 (germline): SGHRS, YFSETQ. The CDR3 loop spans 16 amino acids. Here the CDR3 DNA reads TGCGCCAGCAGCTTGGCGGGACAGGACTCCTACAATGAGCAGTTCTTC. It translates to CASSLAGQDSYNEQFF. The full variable domain, rest sourced from reference TRBV5-1 and TRBJ2-1, is KAGVTQTPRYLIKTRGQQVTLSCSPISGHRSVSWYQQTPGQGLQFLFEYFSETQRNKGNFPGRFSGRQFSNSRSEMNVSTLELGDSALYLCASSLAGQDSYNEQFFGPGTRLTVL.